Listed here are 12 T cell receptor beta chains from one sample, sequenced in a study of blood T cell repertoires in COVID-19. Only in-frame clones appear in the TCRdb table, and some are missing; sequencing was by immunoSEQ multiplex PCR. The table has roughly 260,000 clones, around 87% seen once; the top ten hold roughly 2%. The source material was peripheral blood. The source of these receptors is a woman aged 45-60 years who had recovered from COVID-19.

The CDR3 region has the DNA TGTGCCAGCAGTTTACATTCAGGGTTTGGTCGGAATCAGCCCCAGCATTTT. Amino acid sequence: CASSLHSGFGRNQPQHF. This chain uses TRBV27 with TRBJ1-5, with D possibly being TRBD1 (5 bases). Trimming shortened V by 2 bases and J by 4 bases, and 18 bases separated the two germline ends. The germline gives CDR1 MNHEY, CDR2 SMNVEV (reference sequence). The CDR3 is 17 amino acids.

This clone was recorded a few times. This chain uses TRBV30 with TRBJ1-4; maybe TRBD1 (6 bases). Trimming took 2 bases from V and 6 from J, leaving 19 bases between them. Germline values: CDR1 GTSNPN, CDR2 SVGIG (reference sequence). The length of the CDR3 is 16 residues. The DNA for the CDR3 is TGTGCCTGGAGTTTTTTTCCGGGACAACAGGATGAAAAACTGTTTTTT. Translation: CAWSFFPGQQDEKLFF.

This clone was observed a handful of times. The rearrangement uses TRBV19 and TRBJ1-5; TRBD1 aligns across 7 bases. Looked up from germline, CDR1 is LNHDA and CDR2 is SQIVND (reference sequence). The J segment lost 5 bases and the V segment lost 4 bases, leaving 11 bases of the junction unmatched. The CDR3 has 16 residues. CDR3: CASSTLQGQEHQPQHF. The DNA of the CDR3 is TGTGCCAGTAGTACCCTACAGGGGCAAGAGCATCAGCCCCAGCATTTT.

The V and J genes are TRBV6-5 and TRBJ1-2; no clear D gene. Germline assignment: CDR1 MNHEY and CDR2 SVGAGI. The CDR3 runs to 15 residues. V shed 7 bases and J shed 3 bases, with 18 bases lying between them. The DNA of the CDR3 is TGTGCCAGCAAGAGGGCAGGCCTGGCGGACTATGGCTACACCTTC. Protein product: CASKRAGLADYGYTF.

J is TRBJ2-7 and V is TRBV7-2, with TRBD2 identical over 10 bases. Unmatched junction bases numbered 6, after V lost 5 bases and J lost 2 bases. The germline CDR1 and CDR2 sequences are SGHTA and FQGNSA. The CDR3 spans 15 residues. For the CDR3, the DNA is TGTGCCAGCAGCGCCCTAGCGGGGGCGGCCTACGAGCAGTACTTC. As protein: CASSALAGAAYEQYF.

DNA for the CDR3: TGTGCCAGCAGTGGAGGACTGATCTACGAGCAGTACTTC. Its translation is CASSGGLIYEQYF. V gene TRBV2 combines with J gene TRBJ2-7; tentatively, D is TRBD2 (5 bases). V was trimmed by 4 bases and J by 3 bases, leaving 10 bases between them. Germline V lookup: CDR1 SNHLY, CDR2 FYNNEI. The CDR3 extends over 13 amino acids.

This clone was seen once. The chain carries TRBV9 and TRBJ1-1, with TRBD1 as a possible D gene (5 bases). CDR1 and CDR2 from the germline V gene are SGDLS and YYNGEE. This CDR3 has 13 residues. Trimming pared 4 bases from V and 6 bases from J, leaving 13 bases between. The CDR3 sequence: CASSIQQGSEAFF. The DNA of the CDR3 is TGTGCCAGCAGCATACAGCAGGGTTCTGAAGCTTTCTTT.

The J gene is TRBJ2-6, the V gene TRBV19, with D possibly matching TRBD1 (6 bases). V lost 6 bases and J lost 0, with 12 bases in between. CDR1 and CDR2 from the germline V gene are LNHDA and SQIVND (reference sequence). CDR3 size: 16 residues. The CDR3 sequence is CASSDLQGSGANVLTF. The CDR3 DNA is TGTGCCAGTAGCGACTTACAGGGCTCTGGGGCCAACGTCCTGACTTTC.

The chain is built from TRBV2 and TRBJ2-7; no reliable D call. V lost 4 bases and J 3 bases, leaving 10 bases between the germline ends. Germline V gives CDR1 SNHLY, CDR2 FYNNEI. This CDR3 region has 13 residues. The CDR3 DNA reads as TGTGCCAGCAGTGTCTCCAGGTACTACGAGCAGTACTTC. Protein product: CASSVSRYYEQYF.

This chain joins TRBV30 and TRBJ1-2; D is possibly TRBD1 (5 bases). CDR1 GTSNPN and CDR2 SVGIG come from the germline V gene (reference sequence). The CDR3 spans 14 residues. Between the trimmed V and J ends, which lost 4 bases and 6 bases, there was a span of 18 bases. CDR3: CAWKPGNPTNGYTF. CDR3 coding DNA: TGTGCCTGGAAACCAGGGAACCCCACTAATGGCTACACCTTC.

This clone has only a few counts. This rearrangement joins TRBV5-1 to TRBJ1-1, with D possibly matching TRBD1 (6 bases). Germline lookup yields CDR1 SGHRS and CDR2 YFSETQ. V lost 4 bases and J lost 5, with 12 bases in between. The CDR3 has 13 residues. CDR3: CASSQQGGTEAFF. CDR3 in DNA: TGCGCCAGCAGCCAACAGGGAGGGACTGAAGCTTTCTTT.

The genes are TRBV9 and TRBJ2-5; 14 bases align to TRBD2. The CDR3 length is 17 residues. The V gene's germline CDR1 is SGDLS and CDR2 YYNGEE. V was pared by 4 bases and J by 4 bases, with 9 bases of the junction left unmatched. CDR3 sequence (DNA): TGTGCCAGCAGCACGGGACTAGCGGGGGTATTGTCAGAGACCCAGTACTTC. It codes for CASSTGLAGVLSETQYF.